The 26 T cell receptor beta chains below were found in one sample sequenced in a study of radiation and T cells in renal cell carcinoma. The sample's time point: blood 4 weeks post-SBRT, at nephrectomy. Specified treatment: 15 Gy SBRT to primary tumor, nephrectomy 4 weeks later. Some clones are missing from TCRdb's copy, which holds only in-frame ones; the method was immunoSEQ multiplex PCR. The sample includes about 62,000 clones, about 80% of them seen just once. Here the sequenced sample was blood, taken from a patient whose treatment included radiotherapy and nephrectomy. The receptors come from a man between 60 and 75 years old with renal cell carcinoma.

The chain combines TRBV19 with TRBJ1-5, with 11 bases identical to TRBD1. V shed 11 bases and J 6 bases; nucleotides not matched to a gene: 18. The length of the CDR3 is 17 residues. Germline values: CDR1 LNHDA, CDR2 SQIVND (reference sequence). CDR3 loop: CASQRSRTGGIAQPQHF. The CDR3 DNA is TGTGCCTCCCAACGCTCCCGGACAGGGGGCATTGCTCAGCCCCAGCATTTT.

The CDR3 sequence is CASSLAAPTDTQYF. The CDR3 bases are TGTGCCAGCTCCTTAGCGGCACCCACAGATACGCAGTATTTT. V usage is TRBV6-1 and J usage is TRBJ2-3; a weak D match, TRBD2 (6 bases). CDR3 size: 14 residues. V lost 8 bases, J lost 2 bases, and 14 bases lay in between. CDR1 and CDR2 from the germline V gene are MNHNS and SASEGT.

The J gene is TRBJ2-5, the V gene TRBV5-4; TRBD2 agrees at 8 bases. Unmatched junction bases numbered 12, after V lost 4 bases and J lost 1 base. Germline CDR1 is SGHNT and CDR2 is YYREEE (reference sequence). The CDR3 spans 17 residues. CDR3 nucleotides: TGTGCCAGCAGCCCCCGAGGGCTAGCGGGTTCCCAAGAGACCCAGTACTTC. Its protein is CASSPRGLAGSQETQYF. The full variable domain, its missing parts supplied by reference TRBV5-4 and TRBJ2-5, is ETGVTQSPTHLIKTRGQQVTLRCSSQSGHNTVSWYQQALGQGPQFIFQYYREEENGRGNFPPRFSGLQFPNYSSELNVNALELDDSALYLCASSPRGLAGSQETQYFGPGTRLLVL.

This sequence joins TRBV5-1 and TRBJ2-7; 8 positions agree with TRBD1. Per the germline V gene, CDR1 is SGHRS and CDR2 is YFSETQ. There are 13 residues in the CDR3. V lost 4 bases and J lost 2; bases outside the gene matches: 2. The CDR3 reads CASSTGGTYEQYF. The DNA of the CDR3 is TGCGCCAGCAGCACAGGGGGGACCTACGAGCAGTACTTC.

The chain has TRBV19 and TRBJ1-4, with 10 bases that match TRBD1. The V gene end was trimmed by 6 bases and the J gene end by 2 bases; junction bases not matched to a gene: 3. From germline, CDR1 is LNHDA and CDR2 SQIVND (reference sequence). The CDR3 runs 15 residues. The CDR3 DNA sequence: TGTGCCAGTAGGACAGGGGGCTGGACTAATGAAAAACTGTTTTTT. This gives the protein CASRTGGWTNEKLFF.

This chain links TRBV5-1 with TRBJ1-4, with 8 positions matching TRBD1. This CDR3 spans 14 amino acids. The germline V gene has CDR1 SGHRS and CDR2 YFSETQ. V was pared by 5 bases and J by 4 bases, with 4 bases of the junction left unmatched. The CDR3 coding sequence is TGCGCCAGCAGTCTACAGGGGGGTAATGAAAAACTGTTTTTT. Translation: CASSLQGGNEKLFF.

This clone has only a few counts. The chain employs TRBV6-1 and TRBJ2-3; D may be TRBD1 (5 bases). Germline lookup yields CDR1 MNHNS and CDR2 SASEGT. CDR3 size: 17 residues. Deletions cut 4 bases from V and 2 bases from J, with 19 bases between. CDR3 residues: CASSGGLLASHTDTQYF. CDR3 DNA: TGTGCCAGCAGTGGGGGCTTGCTGGCCAGCCACACAGATACGCAGTATTTT.

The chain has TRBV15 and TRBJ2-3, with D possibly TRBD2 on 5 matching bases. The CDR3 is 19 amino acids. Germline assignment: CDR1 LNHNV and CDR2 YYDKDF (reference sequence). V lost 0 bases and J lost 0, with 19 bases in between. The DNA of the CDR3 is TGTGCCACCAGCAGAGAGGCGGCCGGGCTAGCAGAAAGCACAGATACGCAGTATTTT. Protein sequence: CATSREAAGLAESTDTQYF.

In nucleotides, the CDR3 is TGTGCCAGCAGCCAAGAACAAGGGTTACTAGCCGCGGGGAGTGAGCAGTTCTTC. Amino acids: CASSQEQGLLAAGSEQFF. The chain has TRBV14 and TRBJ2-1; a possible D gene is TRBD2 (6 bases). Trimming took off 0 bases at V and 9 bases at J, with 24 bases between the two ends. Germline V lookup: CDR1 SGHDN, CDR2 FVKESK. The CDR3 has 18 amino acids.

The CDR3 sequence is CASSFSIGTGAEAFF. The CDR3 region has the DNA TGTGCCAGCAGTTTCTCAATCGGGACAGGGGCTGAAGCTTTCTTT. The chain has TRBV27 and TRBJ1-1; 10 bases fit TRBD1. Germline loops: CDR1 MNHEY, CDR2 SMNVEV (reference sequence). The CDR3 consists of 15 residues. The J segment lost 6 bases and the V segment lost 3 bases, leaving 7 bases of the junction unmatched.

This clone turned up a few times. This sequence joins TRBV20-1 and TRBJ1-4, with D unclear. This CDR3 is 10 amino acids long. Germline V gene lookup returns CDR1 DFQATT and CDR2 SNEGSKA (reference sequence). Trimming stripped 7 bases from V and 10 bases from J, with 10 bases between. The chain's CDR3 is CSVPDGKLFF. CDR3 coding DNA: TGCAGTGTCCCCGACGGAAAACTGTTTTTT.

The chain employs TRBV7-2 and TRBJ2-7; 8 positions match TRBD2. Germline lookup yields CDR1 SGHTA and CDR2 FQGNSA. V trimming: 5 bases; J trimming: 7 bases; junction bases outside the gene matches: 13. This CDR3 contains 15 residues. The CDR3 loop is CASSPDRGAGGEQYF. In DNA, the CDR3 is TGTGCCAGCAGCCCGGATAGGGGGGCGGGGGGAGAGCAGTACTTC.

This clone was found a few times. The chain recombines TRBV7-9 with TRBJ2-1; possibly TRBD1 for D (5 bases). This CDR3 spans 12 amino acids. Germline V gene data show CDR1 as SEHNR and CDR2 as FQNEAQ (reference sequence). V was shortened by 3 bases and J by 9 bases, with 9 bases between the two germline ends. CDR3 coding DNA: TGTGCCAGCAGCTTCGCGGACACTGAGCAGTTCTTC. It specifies CASSFADTEQFF.

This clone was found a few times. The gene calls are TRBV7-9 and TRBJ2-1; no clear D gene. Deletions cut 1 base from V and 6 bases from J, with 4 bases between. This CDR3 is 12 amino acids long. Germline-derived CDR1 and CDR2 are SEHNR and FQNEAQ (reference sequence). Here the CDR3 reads CASSLVANEQFF. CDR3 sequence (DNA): TGTGCCAGCAGCTTAGTGGCCAATGAGCAGTTCTTC.

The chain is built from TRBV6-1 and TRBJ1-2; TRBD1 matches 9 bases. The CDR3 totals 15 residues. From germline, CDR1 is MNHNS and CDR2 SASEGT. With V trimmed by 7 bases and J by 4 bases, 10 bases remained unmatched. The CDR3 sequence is CASKESGQGRYGYTF. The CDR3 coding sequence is TGTGCCAGCAAAGAATCGGGACAGGGTCGCTATGGCTACACCTTC.

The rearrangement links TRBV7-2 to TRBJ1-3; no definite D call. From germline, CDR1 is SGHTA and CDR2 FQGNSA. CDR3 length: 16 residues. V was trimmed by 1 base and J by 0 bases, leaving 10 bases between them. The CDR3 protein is CASSLVAGNSGNTIYF. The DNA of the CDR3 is TGTGCCAGCAGCTTAGTCGCAGGAAACTCTGGAAACACCATATATTTT.

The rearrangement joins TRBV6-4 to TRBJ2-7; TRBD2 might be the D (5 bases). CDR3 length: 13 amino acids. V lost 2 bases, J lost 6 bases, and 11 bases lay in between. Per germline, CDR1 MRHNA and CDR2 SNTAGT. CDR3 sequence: CASSDREFGEQYF. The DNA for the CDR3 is TGTGCCAGCAGTGACAGGGAGTTTGGCGAGCAGTACTTC.

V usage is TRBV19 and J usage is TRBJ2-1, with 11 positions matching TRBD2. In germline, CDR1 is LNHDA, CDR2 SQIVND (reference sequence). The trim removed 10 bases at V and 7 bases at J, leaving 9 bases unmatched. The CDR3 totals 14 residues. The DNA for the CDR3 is TGTGCCACCGTAGCGGGAGGGCCGCGGAATGAGCAGTTCTTC. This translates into CATVAGGPRNEQFF.

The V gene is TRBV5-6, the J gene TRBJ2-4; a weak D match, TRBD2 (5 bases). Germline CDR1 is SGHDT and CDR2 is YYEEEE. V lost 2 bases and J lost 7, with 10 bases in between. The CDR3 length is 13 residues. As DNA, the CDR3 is TGTGCCAGCAGCTTTGAGGGAGTGAACATTCAGTACTTC. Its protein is CASSFEGVNIQYF.

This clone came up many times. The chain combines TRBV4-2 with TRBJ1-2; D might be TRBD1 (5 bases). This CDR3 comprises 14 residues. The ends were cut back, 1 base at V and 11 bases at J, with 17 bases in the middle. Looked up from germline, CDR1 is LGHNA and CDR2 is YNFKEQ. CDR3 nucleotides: TGTGCCAGCAGCCAAGGGGTGACAGAGACTTCGTACACCTTC. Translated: CASSQGVTETSYTF.

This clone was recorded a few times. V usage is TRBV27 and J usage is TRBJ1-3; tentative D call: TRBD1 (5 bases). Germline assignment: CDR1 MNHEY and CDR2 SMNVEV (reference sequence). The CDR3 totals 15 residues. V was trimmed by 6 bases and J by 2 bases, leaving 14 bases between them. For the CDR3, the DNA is TGTGCCAGCAGGCGTGACAGAGACCCTGGAAACACCATATATTTT. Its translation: CASRRDRDPGNTIYF.

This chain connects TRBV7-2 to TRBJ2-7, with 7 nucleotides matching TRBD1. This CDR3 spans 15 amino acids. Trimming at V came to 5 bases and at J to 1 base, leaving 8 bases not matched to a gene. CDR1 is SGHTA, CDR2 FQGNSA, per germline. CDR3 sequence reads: CASSRGQVQSYEQYF. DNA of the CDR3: TGTGCCAGCAGCCGTGGACAGGTTCAATCCTACGAGCAGTACTTC.

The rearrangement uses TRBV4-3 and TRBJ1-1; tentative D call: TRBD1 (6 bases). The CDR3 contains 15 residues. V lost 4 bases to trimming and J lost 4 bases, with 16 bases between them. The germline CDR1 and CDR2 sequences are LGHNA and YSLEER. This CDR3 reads CASSRNRVRGTEAFF. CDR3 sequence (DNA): TGCGCCAGCAGCCGGAACAGGGTACGGGGCACTGAAGCTTTCTTT.

The CDR3 coding sequence is TGTGCCAGCAGCCTGATGGGACGGGGCGAGCAGTACGTC. Residues: CASSLMGRGEQYV. The chain couples TRBV7-3 to TRBJ2-7; perhaps D is TRBD1 or TRBD2 (5 bases each). The ends were cut back, 5 bases at V and 6 bases at J, with 14 bases in the middle. The CDR3 is 13 amino acids. Germline-derived CDR1 and CDR2 are SGHTA and FQGTGA.

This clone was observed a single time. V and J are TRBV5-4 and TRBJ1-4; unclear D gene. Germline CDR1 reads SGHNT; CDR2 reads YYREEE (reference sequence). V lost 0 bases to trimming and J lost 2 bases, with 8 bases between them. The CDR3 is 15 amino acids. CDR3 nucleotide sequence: TGTGCCAGCAGCTTGGGGACGGAGACTAATGAAAAACTGTTTTTT. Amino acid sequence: CASSLGTETNEKLFF.

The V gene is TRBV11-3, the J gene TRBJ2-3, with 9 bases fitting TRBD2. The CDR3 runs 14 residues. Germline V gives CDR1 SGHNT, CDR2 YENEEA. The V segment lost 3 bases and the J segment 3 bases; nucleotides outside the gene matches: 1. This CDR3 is CASSLGLATDTQYF. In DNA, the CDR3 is TGTGCCAGCAGCTTGGGACTAGCAACAGATACGCAGTATTTT.